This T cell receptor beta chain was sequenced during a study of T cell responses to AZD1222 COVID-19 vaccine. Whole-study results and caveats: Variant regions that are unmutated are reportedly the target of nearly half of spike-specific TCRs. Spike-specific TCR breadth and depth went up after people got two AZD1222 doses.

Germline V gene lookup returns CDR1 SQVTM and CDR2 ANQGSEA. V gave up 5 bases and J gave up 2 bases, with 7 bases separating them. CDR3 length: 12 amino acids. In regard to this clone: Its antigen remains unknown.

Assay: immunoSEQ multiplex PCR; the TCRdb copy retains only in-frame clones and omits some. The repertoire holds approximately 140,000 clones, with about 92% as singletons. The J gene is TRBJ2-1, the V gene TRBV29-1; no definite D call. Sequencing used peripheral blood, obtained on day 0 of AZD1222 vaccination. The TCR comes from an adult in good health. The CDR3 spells CSVWQTYNEQFF. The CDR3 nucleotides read TGCAGCGTTTGGCAGACCTACAATGAGCAGTTCTTC.